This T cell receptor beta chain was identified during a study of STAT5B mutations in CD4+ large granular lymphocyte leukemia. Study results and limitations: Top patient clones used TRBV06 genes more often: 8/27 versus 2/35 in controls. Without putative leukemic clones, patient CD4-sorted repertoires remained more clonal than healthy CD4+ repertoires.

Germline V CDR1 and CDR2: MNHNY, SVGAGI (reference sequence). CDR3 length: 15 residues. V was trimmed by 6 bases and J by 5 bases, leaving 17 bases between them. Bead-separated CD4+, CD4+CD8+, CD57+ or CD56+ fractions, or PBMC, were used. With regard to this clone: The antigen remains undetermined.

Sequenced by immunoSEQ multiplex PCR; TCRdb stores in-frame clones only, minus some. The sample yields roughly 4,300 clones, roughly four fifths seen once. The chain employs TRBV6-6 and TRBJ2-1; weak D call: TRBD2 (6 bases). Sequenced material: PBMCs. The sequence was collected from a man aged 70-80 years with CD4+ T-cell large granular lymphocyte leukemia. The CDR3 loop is CASSSLGRGNNEQFF. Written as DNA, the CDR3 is TGTGCCAGCAGCTCCCTCGGGCGGGGCAACAATGAGCAGTTCTTC.